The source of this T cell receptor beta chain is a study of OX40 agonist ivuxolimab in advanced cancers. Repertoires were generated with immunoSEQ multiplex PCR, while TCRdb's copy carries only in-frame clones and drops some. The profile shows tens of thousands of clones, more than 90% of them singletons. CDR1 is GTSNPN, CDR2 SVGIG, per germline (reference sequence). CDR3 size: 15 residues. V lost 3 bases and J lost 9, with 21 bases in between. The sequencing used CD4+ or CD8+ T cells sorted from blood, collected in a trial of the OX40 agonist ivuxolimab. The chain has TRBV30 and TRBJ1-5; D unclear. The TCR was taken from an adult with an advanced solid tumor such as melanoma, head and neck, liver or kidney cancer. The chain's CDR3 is CAWRPAHGRLRPQHF. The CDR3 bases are TGTGCCTGGAGGCCCGCACATGGCCGACTTCGGCCCCAGCATTTT.